These T cell receptor beta chains were read from a single sample in a study of glioma-infiltrating T cells after dendritic cell vaccination. TCRdb's table, derived via immunoSEQ multiplex PCR, lists solely in-frame clones and lacks some. The sample yields just under 85,000 clones, around nine tenths seen once. Sequences were derived from blood, sampled before dendritic cell vaccination. The receptors here all came from a human donor with glioblastoma. Both conserved end residues are part of each CDR3. D genes are given only for firm matches. Rows may omit the clone size; those that give it use once, few, many or a size class.

TGTGCCTGGAGTGTAGGAGGGAATAATGAAAAACTGTTTTTT | CAWSVGGNNEKLFF | TRBJ1-4 | TRBV30 | once | NA
TGTGCCAGCAGTTTTCCCCAGGGGACCTACAATGAGCAGTTCTTC | CASSFPQGTYNEQFF | TRBJ2-1 | TRBV28 | NA | NA
TGCGCCAGCAGCTTGGGAGGGAATTCCTACGAGCAGTACTTC | CASSLGGNSYEQYF | TRBJ2-7 | TRBV5-1 | NA | NA
TGTGCCAGCAGCTTATGGGACAGGGTCGAAGAGACCCAGTACTTC | CASSLWDRVEETQYF | TRBJ2-5 | TRBV7-9 | NA | TRBD1
TGTGCCATCAGTGAGCTCATACTACAGGGCGAAGCTTTCTTT | CAISELILQGEAFF | TRBJ1-1 | TRBV10-3 | NA | NA
TGTGCCTGGAGTCCAACCTCCTACGAGCAGTACTTC | CAWSPTSYEQYF | TRBJ2-7 | TRBV30 | NA | NA
TGTGCTAGTGGTTTGGTTTCTAGCGGGAGGAACAATGAGCAGTTCTTC | CASGLVSSGRNNEQFF | TRBJ2-1 | TRBV12-5 | NA | TRBD2
TGTGCCAGCAGCTTAATGGCGGCAGGGGAAAGCTCCTACGAGCAGTACTTC | CASSLMAAGESSYEQYF | TRBJ2-7 | TRBV7-3 | NA | NA
TGTGCCAGCAGTTATTACCCGGATCAGCCCCAGCATTTT | CASSYYPDQPQHF | TRBJ1-5 | TRBV6-5 | NA | NA
TGTGCCAGCAGTAAAACAGGGGTTCCTGGAAACACCATATATTTT | CASSKTGVPGNTIYF | TRBJ1-3 | TRBV6-6 | NA | TRBD1
TGCGCCAGCAGCCCCCACACAGGGGATCCCAACTATGGCTACACCTTC | CASSPHTGDPNYGYTF | TRBJ1-2 | TRBV4-1 | once | TRBD1
TGTGCCAGCAGTGAAGAGCAGGGGTCTTATAGCAATCAGCCCCAGCATTTT | CASSEEQGSYSNQPQHF | TRBJ1-5 | TRBV2 | NA | NA
TGTGCCAGTAGTTGGGGACAGGGCAATGGAAACACCATATATTTT | CASSWGQGNGNTIYF | TRBJ1-3 | TRBV19 | NA | TRBD1
TGTGCCAGTAGTCCGGGGTGGATCACTGAAGCTTTCTTT | CASSPGWITEAFF | TRBJ1-1 | TRBV19 | NA | NA
TGTGCCAGCAGTCCTGACAGGGGGCCTAATGAAAAACTGTTTTTT | CASSPDRGPNEKLFF | TRBJ1-4 | TRBV6-1 | NA | TRBD1
TGCGCCAGTGGGACAGGGCCCGGTGCTGAAGCTTTCTTT | CASGTGPGAEAFF | TRBJ1-1 | TRBV5-1 | NA | TRBD1
TGTGCCAGCAGCTTAGGTGTTCAGGTAACACAGTACTTC | CASSLGVQVTQYF | TRBJ2-5 | TRBV7-2 | NA | NA
TGTGCCAGCAGCTCCTTCGATGGCTACACCTTC | CASSSFDGYTF | TRBJ1-2 | TRBV5-4 | NA | NA
TGTGCCAGCAGCGTAGATGGTCGGTTTTCTGAGCAGTTCTTC | CASSVDGRFSEQFF | TRBJ2-1 | TRBV9 | NA | NA
TGTGCCTGGAGTCTACTGACAGGGTCTGGCTACACCTTC | CAWSLLTGSGYTF | TRBJ1-2 | TRBV30 | NA | TRBD1
TGTGCCTGGAGTGCCGGCAGGGGCAACACCTTC | CAWSAGRGNTF | TRBJ1-2 | TRBV30 | NA | NA
TGCGCCAGCAGCCAATCTTCGACAGGCTCCTATGGCTACACCTTC | CASSQSSTGSYGYTF | TRBJ1-2 | TRBV4-1 | NA | NA
TGCGCCAGCAGCTTAGGGGGGGCCAATCAGCCCCAGCATTTT | CASSLGGANQPQHF | TRBJ1-5 | TRBV5-1 | NA | NA
TGTGCCAGCGGGCGGGACCCCTCAACTAATGAAAAACTGTTTTTT | CASGRDPSTNEKLFF | TRBJ1-4 | TRBV6-5 | NA | NA
TGTGCCAGCAGTTTGTTAAGGGAGGGCAATCAGCCCCAGCATTTT | CASSLLREGNQPQHF | TRBJ1-5 | TRBV27 | NA | NA
TGCGCCAGCAGCCAAGAAGGGACAGGGTCTGGAAACACCATATATTTT | CASSQEGTGSGNTIYF | TRBJ1-3 | TRBV4-1 | NA | TRBD1
TGCGCCAGCAGCTTGGAACAACGATCCGGCTACACCTTC | CASSLEQRSGYTF | TRBJ1-2 | TRBV5-1 | few | NA
TGTGCCAGCAGTGAAGGAGGACAGGGGGCTAATAGCAATCAGCCCCAGCATTTT | CASSEGGQGANSNQPQHF | TRBJ1-5 | TRBV6-1 | NA | TRBD1
TGTGCCAGCAGTTCAACAGGGGGCCGGTACGAGCAGTACTTC | CASSSTGGRYEQYF | TRBJ2-7 | TRBV27 | NA | TRBD1
TGTGCCAGCAGCTTAGCGGGACTAGCGGACAATGAGCAGTTCTTC | CASSLAGLADNEQFF | TRBJ2-1 | TRBV11-2 | NA | TRBD2
TGTGCCAGCAGCTTAGGGCAGGGGAGTGAAAAACTGTTTTTT | CASSLGQGSEKLFF | TRBJ1-4 | TRBV7-9 | NA | NA
TGTGCCATCGGACGGGGGAGGAATTCACCCCTCCACTTT | CAIGRGRNSPLHF | TRBJ1-6 | TRBV28 | once | NA